The T cell receptor beta chain under discussion was sequenced for a study of T cells after posttransplantation cyclophosphamide. Whole-study results and caveats: Donor-recipient repertoire similarity was low at 1-2 months, rising over year one.

Assay used: immunoSEQ multiplex PCR; TCRdb lists only in-frame clones, some missing. The sample yields approximately 26,000 clones, without any singletons. This clone was detected ten times or more. What it recognizes is unknown. The J segment lost 0 bases and the V segment lost 7 bases, leaving 6 bases of the junction unmatched. The CDR3 length is 15 residues. Germline loops: CDR1 LNHDA, CDR2 SQIVND (reference sequence). The specimen sequenced was PBMCs. The TCR originated in a woman aged 45-65 years in good health, CMV-negative, and a related stem cell transplant donor. The chain employs TRBV19 and TRBJ2-1; 7 nucleotides match TRBD1. CDR3: CASNSRQGSYNEQFF. The CDR3, as DNA: TGTGCCAGTAATTCTAGACAGGGCTCCTACAATGAGCAGTTCTTC.